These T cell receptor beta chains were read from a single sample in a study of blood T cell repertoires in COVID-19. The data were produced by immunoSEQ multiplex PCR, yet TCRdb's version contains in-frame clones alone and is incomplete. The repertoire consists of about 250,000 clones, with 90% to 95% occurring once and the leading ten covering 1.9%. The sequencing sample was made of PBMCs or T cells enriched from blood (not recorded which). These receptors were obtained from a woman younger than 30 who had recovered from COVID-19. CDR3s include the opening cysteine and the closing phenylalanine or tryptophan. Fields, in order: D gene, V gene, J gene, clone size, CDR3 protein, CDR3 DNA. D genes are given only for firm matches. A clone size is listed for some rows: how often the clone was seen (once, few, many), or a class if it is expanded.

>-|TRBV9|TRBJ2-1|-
CASSVAPDNEQFF
TGTGCCAGCAGCGTAGCTCCGGACAATGAGCAGTTCTTC
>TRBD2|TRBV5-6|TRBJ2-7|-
CASSDRLAGEQYF
TGTGCCAGCAGCGATAGACTAGCGGGGGAGCAGTACTTC
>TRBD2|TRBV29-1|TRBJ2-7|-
CSVDTLAGGRYEQYF
TGCAGCGTTGACACACTAGCGGGGGGCCGCTACGAGCAGTACTTC
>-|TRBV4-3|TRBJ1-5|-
CASSQDPERPQHF
TGCGCCAGCAGCCAAGATCCTGAGAGGCCCCAGCATTTT
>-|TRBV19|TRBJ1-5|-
CASSYAGENSNQPQHF
TGTGCCAGTAGTTATGCAGGGGAAAATAGCAATCAGCCCCAGCATTTT
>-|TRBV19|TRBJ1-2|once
CASRRDTTTGYGYTF
TGTGCCAGTCGCCGGGATACAACCACCGGCTATGGCTACACCTTC
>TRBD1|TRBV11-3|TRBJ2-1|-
CASSLGQGGFNEQFF
TGTGCCAGCAGCTTAGGACAGGGTGGTTTCAATGAGCAGTTCTTC
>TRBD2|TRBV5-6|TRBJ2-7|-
CASSLDPLAAESYEQYF
TGTGCCAGCAGCTTGGACCCACTAGCGGCAGAATCCTACGAGCAGTACTTC
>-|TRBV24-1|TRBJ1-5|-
CATSDRQSNQPQHF
TGTGCCACCAGTGATCGACAGAGCAATCAGCCCCAGCATTTT
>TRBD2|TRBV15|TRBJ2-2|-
CATSKGLASNTGELFF
TGTGCCACCAGCAAAGGACTAGCCTCGAACACCGGGGAGCTGTTTTTT
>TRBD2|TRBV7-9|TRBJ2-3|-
CASRTPGAGPDTQYF
TGTGCCAGCAGAACGCCGGGAGCGGGGCCAGATACGCAGTATTTT
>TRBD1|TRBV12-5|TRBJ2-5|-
CASGGTGTETQYF
TGTGCTAGTGGGGGGACAGGGACGGAGACCCAGTACTTC
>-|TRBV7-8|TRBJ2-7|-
CASSLSQGSYEQYF
TGTGCCAGCAGCTTATCCCAGGGGTCCTACGAGCAGTACTTC
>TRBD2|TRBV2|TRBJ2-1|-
CASSVQGLAVGNEQFF
TGTGCCAGCAGTGTTCAGGGACTAGCGGTGGGGAATGAGCAGTTCTTC
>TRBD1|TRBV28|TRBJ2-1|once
CASRLQGTVGEQFF
TGTGCCAGCAGACTACAGGGGACCGTAGGCGAGCAGTTCTTC
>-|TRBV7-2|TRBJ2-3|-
CASSIQGPDTQYF
TGTGCCAGCAGCATCCAGGGGCCAGATACGCAGTATTTT
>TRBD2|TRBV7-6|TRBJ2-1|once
CASSGRSGRSNEQFF
TGTGCCAGCAGCGGCCGTAGCGGGAGAAGCAATGAGCAGTTCTTC
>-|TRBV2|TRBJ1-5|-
CASSLGPGGNQPQHF
TGTGCCAGCAGCCTGGGACCCGGAGGGAATCAGCCCCAGCATTTT
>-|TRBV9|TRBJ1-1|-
CASSVQGHTEAFF
TGTGCCAGCAGCGTCCAGGGTCACACTGAAGCTTTCTTT
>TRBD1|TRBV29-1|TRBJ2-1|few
CSVEGGTDFSPSSYNEQFF
TGCAGCGTTGAAGGTGGGACAGACTTCTCACCTAGCTCCTACAATGAGCAGTTCTTC
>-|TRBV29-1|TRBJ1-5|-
CSVSGNSNQPQHF
TGCAGCGTTTCAGGGAATAGCAATCAGCCCCAGCATTTT
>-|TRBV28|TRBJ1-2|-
CASSFFSRGYTF
TGTGCCAGCAGTTTCTTCAGTCGTGGCTACACCTTC
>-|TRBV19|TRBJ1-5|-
CASSPGHEYSNQPQHF
TGTGCCAGTAGCCCGGGACACGAATATAGCAATCAGCCCCAGCATTTT
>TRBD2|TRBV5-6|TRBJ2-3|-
CASTLSGGSTDTQYF
TGTGCCAGCACCCTCTCCGGGGGGAGTACAGATACGCAGTATTTT
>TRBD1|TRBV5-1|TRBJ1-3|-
CASSSRDRGPGNTIYF
TGCGCCAGCAGCTCCCGGGACAGGGGGCCTGGAAACACCATATATTTT
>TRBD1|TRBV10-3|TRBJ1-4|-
CAISESAGGREKLFF
TGTGCCATCAGTGAGTCGGCAGGGGGGAGAGAAAAACTGTTTTTT
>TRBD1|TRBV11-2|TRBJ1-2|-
CASRSGQGATYGYTF
TGTGCCAGCAGATCTGGGCAGGGGGCCACTTATGGCTACACCTTC
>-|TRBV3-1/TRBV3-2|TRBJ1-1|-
CASSPLRGSEAFF
TGTGCCAGCAGCCCCCTCAGGGGCTCTGAAGCTTTCTTT
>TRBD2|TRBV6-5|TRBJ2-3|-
CASSYSWREKVDTQYF
TGTGCCAGCAGTTACTCGTGGCGGGAGAAAGTAGATACGCAGTATTTT
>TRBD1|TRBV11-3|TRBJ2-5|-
CASSQGAEETQYF
TGTGCCAGCAGTCAGGGGGCTGAAGAGACCCAGTACTTC
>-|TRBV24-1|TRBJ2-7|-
CATSDLGQRSSYEQYF
TGTGCCACCAGTGACCTGGGACAAAGGAGCTCCTACGAGCAGTACTTC
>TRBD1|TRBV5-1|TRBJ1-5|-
CASSIWDDGQGLLPMGQPQHF
TGCGCCAGCAGCATCTGGGATGATGGACAGGGCCTGCTCCCAATGGGTCAGCCCCAGCATTTT
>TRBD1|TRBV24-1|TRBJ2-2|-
CATSGPGQGRLAGELFF
TGTGCCACCAGTGGGCCGGGACAGGGGAGGTTGGCCGGGGAGCTGTTTTTT
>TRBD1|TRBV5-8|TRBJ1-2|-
CASSRGQEGYGYTF
TGTGCCAGCAGCCGGGGACAGGAGGGCTATGGCTACACCTTC
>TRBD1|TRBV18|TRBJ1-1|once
CASSPGQVTEAFF
TGTGCCAGCTCACCGGGACAGGTCACTGAAGCTTTCTTT
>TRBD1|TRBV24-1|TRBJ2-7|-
CATSDLGTESYEQYF
TGTGCCACCAGTGATTTAGGGACAGAGTCCTACGAGCAGTACTTC
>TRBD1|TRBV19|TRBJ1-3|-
CASSRQGASGNTIYF
TGTGCCAGTAGCCGACAGGGGGCATCTGGAAACACCATATATTTT
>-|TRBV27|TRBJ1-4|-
CASSLRPGVGEKLFF
TGTGCCAGCAGTTTACGTCCAGGGGTAGGGGAAAAACTGTTTTTT
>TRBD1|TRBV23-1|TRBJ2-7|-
CASSQHNRYRGRHYEQYF
TGCGCCAGCAGTCAACATAACCGTTACAGGGGCCGGCACTACGAGCAGTACTTC
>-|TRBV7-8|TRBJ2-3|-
CASSLGVGHATTDTQYF
TGTGCCAGCAGCTTAGGGGTGGGGCACGCGACAACAGATACGCAGTATTTT
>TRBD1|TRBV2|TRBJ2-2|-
CASRVPDRLNTGELFF
TGTGCCAGCAGGGTCCCGGACAGGCTCAACACCGGGGAGCTGTTTTTT
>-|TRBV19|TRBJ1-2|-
CASSILRDIDYGYTF
TGTGCCAGTAGTATCCTCCGGGACATAGACTATGGCTACACCTTC
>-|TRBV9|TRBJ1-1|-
CASSGLGQNEAFF
TGTGCCAGCAGCGGCTTAGGACAGAATGAAGCTTTCTTT
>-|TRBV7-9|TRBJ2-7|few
CASSLERREQYF
TGTGCCAGCAGCTTAGAGAGGCGGGAGCAGTACTTC
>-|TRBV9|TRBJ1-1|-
CASSVVISPENTEAFF
TGTGCCAGCAGCGTAGTCATTTCCCCAGAGAACACTGAAGCTTTCTTT
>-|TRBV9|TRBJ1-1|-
CASSVGAGMNTEAFF
TGTGCCAGCAGCGTAGGGGCGGGCATGAACACTGAAGCTTTCTTT
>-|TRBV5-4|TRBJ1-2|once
CASSLGFRGWGYTF
TGTGCCAGCAGCTTAGGATTCAGGGGTTGGGGCTACACCTTC